These 15 T cell receptor beta chains were all obtained from the same sample, sequenced in a study of PD-1 blockade in mismatch repair-deficient tumors. Libraries were prepared by immunoSEQ multiplex PCR; TCRdb keeps only in-frame clonotypes and omits some of them. Seen here are approximately 100,000 clones, approximately 80% observed once, and the top ten hold approximately 6.8%. The sample here was peripheral blood, taken roughly 35 weeks after starting pembrolizumab. The receptors derive from an adult with mismatch repair-deficient cancer.

This clone was detected only a few times. The chain links TRBV7-6 to TRBJ2-1, with 13 bases that match TRBD2. V shed 1 base, J shed 8 bases, and the junction held 8 bases outside the gene matches. Per germline, CDR1 SGHVS and CDR2 FNYEAQ. The CDR3 has 17 residues. Here the CDR3 DNA reads TGTGCCAGCAGCTTAGGGACTAGCGGGAGCTTCGGGGATGAGCAGTTCTTC. It is translated as CASSLGTSGSFGDEQFF.

Only one count was recorded for this clone. The J gene is TRBJ1-2, the V gene TRBV7-6; no clear D gene. This CDR3 comprises 13 residues. Germline CDR1 reads SGHVS; CDR2 reads FNYEAQ. V dropped 0 bases and J dropped 5 bases, with 7 bases sitting between them. The DNA for the CDR3 is TGTGCCAGCAGCTTAGCTACGGAATATGGCTACACCTTC. This codes for CASSLATEYGYTF.

The chain recombines TRBV5-4 with TRBJ1-3; TRBD1 matches 7 bases. CDR3 size: 16 residues. V gave up 2 bases and J gave up 2 bases; unmatched junction bases: 7. The germline V gene encodes CDR1 SGHNT and CDR2 YYREEE (reference sequence). The CDR3: CASSLTDRATGNTIYF. CDR3 in DNA: TGTGCCAGCAGCTTAACAGACAGGGCCACTGGAAACACCATATATTTT.

This clone was seen a handful of times. J is TRBJ2-5 and V is TRBV2; 9 nucleotides match TRBD1. V dropped 7 bases and J dropped 7; count of bases not matched to a gene: 4. This CDR3 comprises 12 residues. The germline gives CDR1 SNHLY, CDR2 FYNNEI. CDR3 residues: CASTGTGRTQYF. In DNA, the CDR3 is TGTGCCAGCACGGGGACAGGGAGGACCCAGTACTTC.

This clone occurred once. This sequence joins TRBV4-1 and TRBJ2-7, with D possibly TRBD2 on 6 matching bases. The CDR3 consists of 18 residues. With 0 bases removed from V and 3 bases from J, the gap between germline ends came to 21 bases. Germline values: CDR1 MGHRA, CDR2 YSYEKL. CDR3 loop: CASSQDTTSGGVNYEQYF. DNA of the CDR3: TGCGCCAGCAGCCAAGATACGACGTCAGGAGGGGTTAACTACGAGCAGTACTTC.

The chain uses TRBV27 and TRBJ2-1; D may be TRBD2 (5 bases). CDR1 and CDR2 from the germline V gene are MNHEY and SMNVEV (reference sequence). The CDR3 is made up of 16 amino acids. Trimming shortened V by 5 bases and J by 0 bases, and 14 bases separated the two germline ends. The CDR3 spells CASSQSRDHSYNEQFF. For the CDR3, the DNA is TGTGCCAGCAGTCAAAGCCGGGATCACTCCTACAATGAGCAGTTCTTC.

The chain employs TRBV5-1 and TRBJ2-7; D call uncertain. Trimming removed 4 bases from V and 2 bases from J, with 22 bases in between. The CDR3 contains 17 residues. Per the germline V gene, CDR1 is SGHRS and CDR2 is YFSETQ. For the CDR3, the DNA is TGCGCCAGCAGCCGGCAGCCTCAGTACTCCATTACCTACGAGCAGTACTTC. Protein product: CASSRQPQYSITYEQYF.

V gene TRBV7-6 combines with J gene TRBJ2-3; D uncertain. Trimming shortened V by 5 bases and J by 0 bases, and 9 bases separated the two germline ends. CDR1 SGHVS and CDR2 FNYEAQ come from the germline V gene. There are 14 residues in the CDR3. The CDR3 nucleotides are TGTGCCAGCAGCCGGGCATCTAGCACAGATACGCAGTATTTT. Residues: CASSRASSTDTQYF.

The V call is TRBV5-1, the J call TRBJ2-5; D unresolved. V was clipped by 1 base and J by 4 bases, with 5 bases between them. CDR3 size: 12 residues. From germline, CDR1 is SGHRS and CDR2 YFSETQ. CDR3 DNA: TGCGCCAGCAGCTTGATGGGAGAGACCCAGTACTTC. The encoded protein is CASSLMGETQYF.

The chain employs TRBV2 and TRBJ1-1; D is unclear. The V end was cut by 3 bases, the J end by 5 bases, with 13 bases between. The germline V gene encodes CDR1 SNHLY and CDR2 FYNNEI. The CDR3 runs 14 residues. The CDR3: CASSETPMGTEAFF. The DNA of the CDR3 is TGTGCCAGCAGTGAGACTCCGATGGGTACTGAAGCTTTCTTT.

This CDR3 is CSVDLIRGLGNEQFF. Written as DNA, the CDR3 is TGCAGCGTTGATCTTATTCGGGGTCTCGGGAATGAGCAGTTCTTC. This chain links TRBV29-1 with TRBJ2-1; D is possibly TRBD2 (5 bases). The germline CDR1 and CDR2 sequences are SQVTM and ANQGSEA. Trimming stripped 3 bases from V and 7 bases from J, with 19 bases between. This CDR3 contains 15 residues.

The gene calls are TRBV6-5 and TRBJ2-2; the D is unclear. There are 13 residues in the CDR3. CDR1 MNHEY and CDR2 SVGAGI come from the germline V gene. Between the trimmed V and J ends, which lost 6 bases and 6 bases, there was a span of 11 bases. The CDR3 spells CASRLTVAGELFF. CDR3 in DNA: TGTGCCAGCAGACTCACGGTGGCCGGGGAGCTGTTTTTT.

This clone was observed once. This specimen includes other DNA sequences encoding the same CDR3. V and J are TRBV9 and TRBJ2-2, with 10 bases that match TRBD2. The ends lost 5 bases at V and 6 bases at J; junction bases unmatched: 13. CDR1 is SGDLS, CDR2 YYNGEE, per germline. The CDR3 spans 17 residues. CDR3: CASSPNPSGRLAGELFF. The CDR3 DNA sequence: TGTGCCAGCAGTCCTAATCCTAGCGGGAGATTGGCCGGGGAGCTGTTTTTT.

The CDR3 coding sequence is TGCGCCGGACGGTGGACCGTCCTATCCTACGAGCAGTACTTC. Encoded protein: CAGRWTVLSYEQYF. The gene calls are TRBV4-1 and TRBJ2-7; D remains ambiguous. The V end was cut by 11 bases, the J end by 1 base, with 18 bases between. This CDR3 is 14 amino acids long. The germline V gene encodes CDR1 MGHRA and CDR2 YSYEKL.

J is TRBJ1-2 and V is TRBV4-1; D ambiguous. The CDR3 loop spans 13 amino acids. The V end was cut by 1 base, the J end by 3 bases, with 6 bases between. Germline V gene data show CDR1 as MGHRA and CDR2 as YSYEKL. As DNA, the CDR3 is TGCGCCAGCAGCCAAGGACCAGACTATGGCTACACCTTC. Amino acid sequence: CASSQGPDYGYTF.